The rows below give T cell receptor beta chains drawn from one sample of a study of early T cells in non-severe SARS-CoV-2 infection. TCRdb passed the 5' RACE reads through MiXCR, listing each CDR3 protein once. In the table there are around 50,000 distinct CDR3 sequences, approximately 5.6% of which are singletons. Specimen: whole blood. The receptors shown here come from an adult who was a healthcare worker with PCR-confirmed SARS-CoV-2 infection or an uninfected control (not recorded which). Both conserved end residues are part of each CDR3. A D gene is named only where the DNA matches it firmly. Rows may omit the clone size; those that give it use once, few, many or a size class.

D: TRBD1
J: TRBJ1-6
size: NA
V: TRBV7-2
CDR3: CASSLAPGTGAFSLHF
DNA: TGTGCCAGCAGCTTGGCACCCGGGACAGGGGCCTTCTCGCTCCACTTT

D: NA
J: TRBJ2-5
size: NA
V: TRBV3-1
CDR3: CASSQDVARQETQYF
DNA: TGTGCCAGCAGCCAAGATGTAGCCCGACAAGAGACCCAGTACTTC

D: NA
J: TRBJ2-3
size: many
V: TRBV4-1
CDR3: CASSQATRTDTQYF
DNA: TGCGCCAGCAGCCAAGCGACTAGGACAGATACGCAGTATTTT

D: TRBD2
J: TRBJ2-7
size: many
V: TRBV20-1
CDR3: CSALGGTREQYF
DNA: TGCAGCGCCCTGGGGGGGACTCGCGAGCAGTACTTC

D: TRBD1
J: TRBJ2-1
size: many
V: TRBV25-1
CDR3: CASSGQGASEQFF
DNA: TGTGCCAGCAGTGGGCAGGGGGCAAGTGAGCAGTTCTTC

D: TRBD1
J: TRBJ2-7
size: many
V: TRBV20-1
CDR3: CSAKRDSPYEQYF
DNA: TGCAGTGCCAAGAGGGACAGCCCCTACGAGCAGTACTTC

D: NA
J: TRBJ1-2
size: many
V: TRBV12-3/TRBV12-4
CDR3: CASSLDWVSGYTF
DNA: TGTGCCAGCAGTTTAGACTGGGTTTCCGGCTACACCTTC

D: NA
J: TRBJ2-4
size: many
V: TRBV7-2
CDR3: CASSLALRRQDEAKNIQYF
DNA: TGTGCCAGCAGCTTAGCGCTACGACGGCAGGACGAGGCCAAAAACATTCAGTACTTC

D: NA
J: TRBJ2-2
size: many
V: TRBV4-1
CDR3: CASSQEWGTPRAELFF
DNA: TGCGCCAGCAGCCAAGAATGGGGGACGCCGAGGGCGGAGCTGTTTTTT

D: TRBD1
J: TRBJ1-6
size: few
V: TRBV11-2
CDR3: CASSLGGTGSPLHF
DNA: TGTGCCAGCAGCTTAGGCGGGACAGGATCACCCCTCCACTTT

D: NA
J: TRBJ2-6
size: many
V: TRBV19
CDR3: CASRAQATGANVLTF
DNA: TGTGCCAGTAGGGCACAAGCGACTGGGGCCAACGTCCTGACTTTC

D: NA
J: TRBJ2-7
size: many
V: TRBV15
CDR3: CATSRGAREARQYF
DNA: TGTGCCACCAGCAGAGGGGCGAGGGAGGCTAGGCAGTACTTC

D: TRBD1
J: TRBJ1-5
size: many
V: TRBV20-1
CDR3: CSARSGTGVLSRSAQHF
DNA: TGCAGTGCTAGATCCGGGACAGGGGTCCTTAGTCGATCAGCCCAGCATTTT

D: NA
J: TRBJ1-1
size: many
V: TRBV20-1
CDR3: CSAREGAGTEAFF
DNA: TGCAGTGCTAGAGAGGGAGCTGGCACTGAAGCTTTCTTT

D: TRBD2
J: TRBJ2-7
size: many
V: TRBV11-2
CDR3: CASSYLAGGHAYEQYF
DNA: TGTGCCAGCAGCTACCTAGCGGGAGGGCACGCCTACGAGCAGTACTTC

D: NA
J: TRBJ1-4
size: many
V: TRBV19
CDR3: CASSISIGGYEKLFF
DNA: TGTGCCAGTAGTATTTCAATCGGTGGTTACGAAAAACTGTTTTTT

D: TRBD2
J: TRBJ2-1
size: many
V: TRBV29-1
CDR3: CSVGPSGRRNEQFF
DNA: TGCAGCGTGGGGCCTAGCGGGAGACGGAATGAGCAGTTCTTC